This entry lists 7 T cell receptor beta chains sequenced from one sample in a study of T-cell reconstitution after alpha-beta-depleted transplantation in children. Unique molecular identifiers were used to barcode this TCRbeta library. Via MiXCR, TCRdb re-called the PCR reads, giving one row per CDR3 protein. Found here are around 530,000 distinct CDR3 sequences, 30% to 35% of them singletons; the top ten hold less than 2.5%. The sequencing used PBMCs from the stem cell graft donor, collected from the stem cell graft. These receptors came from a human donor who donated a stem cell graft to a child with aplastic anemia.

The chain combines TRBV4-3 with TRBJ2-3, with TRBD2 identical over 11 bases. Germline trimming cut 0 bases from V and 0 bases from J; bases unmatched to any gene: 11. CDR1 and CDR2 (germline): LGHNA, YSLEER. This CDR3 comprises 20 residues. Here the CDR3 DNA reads TGCGCCAGCAGCCAAGATTTCTATACTAGCGGGAGAGCTAGCACAGATACGCAGTATTTT. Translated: CASSQDFYTSGRASTDTQYF.

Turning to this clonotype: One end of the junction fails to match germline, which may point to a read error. The CDR3 here is CASSPRVKTEAFF. CDR3 DNA: TGCGCCAGCAGCCCGAGAGTGAAGACTGAAGCTTTCTTT. The chain has TRBV5-1 and TRBJ1-1; D not certain. Germline V gene sequence: CDR1 SGHRS, CDR2 YFSETQ. The CDR3 extends over 13 amino acids.

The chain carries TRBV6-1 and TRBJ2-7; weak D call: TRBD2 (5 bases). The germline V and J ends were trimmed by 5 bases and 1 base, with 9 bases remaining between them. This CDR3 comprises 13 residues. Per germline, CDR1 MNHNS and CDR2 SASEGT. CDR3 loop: CASSRGFSYEQYF. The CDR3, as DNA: TGTGCCAGCAGTCGGGGTTTTTCCTACGAGCAGTACTTC.

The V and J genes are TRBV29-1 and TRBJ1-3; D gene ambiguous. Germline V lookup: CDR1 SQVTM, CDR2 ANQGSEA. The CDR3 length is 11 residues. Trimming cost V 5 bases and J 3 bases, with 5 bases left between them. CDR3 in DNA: TGCAGCGTTAAATTTGGAAACACCATATATTTT. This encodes CSVKFGNTIYF.

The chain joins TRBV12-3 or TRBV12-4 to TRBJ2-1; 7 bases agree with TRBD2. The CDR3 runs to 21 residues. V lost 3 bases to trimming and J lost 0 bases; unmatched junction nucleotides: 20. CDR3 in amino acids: CASSFPSERGRIRSSYNEQFF. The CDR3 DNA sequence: TGTGCCAGCAGTTTTCCCTCAGAGCGGGGCCGGATACGGAGCTCCTACAATGAGCAGTTCTTC.

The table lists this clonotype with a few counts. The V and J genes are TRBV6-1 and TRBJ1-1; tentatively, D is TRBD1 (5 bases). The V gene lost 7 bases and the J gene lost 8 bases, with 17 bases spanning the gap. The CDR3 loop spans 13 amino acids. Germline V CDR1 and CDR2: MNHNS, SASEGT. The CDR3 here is CASTRTSLSEAFF. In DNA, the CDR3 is TGTGCCAGCACCCGGACAAGTTTATCCGAAGCTTTCTTT.

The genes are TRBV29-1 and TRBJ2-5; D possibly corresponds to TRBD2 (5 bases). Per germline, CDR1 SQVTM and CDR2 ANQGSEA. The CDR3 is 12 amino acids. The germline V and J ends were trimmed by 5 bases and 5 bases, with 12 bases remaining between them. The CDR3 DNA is TGCAGCGTTAAGGGAGTGGGGGAGACCCAGTACTTC. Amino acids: CSVKGVGETQYF.